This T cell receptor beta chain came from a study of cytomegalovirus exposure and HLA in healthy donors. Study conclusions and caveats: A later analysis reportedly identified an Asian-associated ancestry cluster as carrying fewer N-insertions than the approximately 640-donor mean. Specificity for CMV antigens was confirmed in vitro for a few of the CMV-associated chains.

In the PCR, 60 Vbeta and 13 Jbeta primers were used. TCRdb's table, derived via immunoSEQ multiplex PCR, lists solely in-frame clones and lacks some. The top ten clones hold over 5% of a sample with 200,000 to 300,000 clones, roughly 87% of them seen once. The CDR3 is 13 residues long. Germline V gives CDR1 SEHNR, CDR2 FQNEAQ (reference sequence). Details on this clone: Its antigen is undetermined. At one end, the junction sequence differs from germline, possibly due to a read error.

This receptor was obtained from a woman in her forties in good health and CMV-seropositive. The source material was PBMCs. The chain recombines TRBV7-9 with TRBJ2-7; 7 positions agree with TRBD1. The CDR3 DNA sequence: TGTTCCAGCAGCCCGGGACAGTCCTACGAGCAGTACTTC. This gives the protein CSSSPGQSYEQYF.